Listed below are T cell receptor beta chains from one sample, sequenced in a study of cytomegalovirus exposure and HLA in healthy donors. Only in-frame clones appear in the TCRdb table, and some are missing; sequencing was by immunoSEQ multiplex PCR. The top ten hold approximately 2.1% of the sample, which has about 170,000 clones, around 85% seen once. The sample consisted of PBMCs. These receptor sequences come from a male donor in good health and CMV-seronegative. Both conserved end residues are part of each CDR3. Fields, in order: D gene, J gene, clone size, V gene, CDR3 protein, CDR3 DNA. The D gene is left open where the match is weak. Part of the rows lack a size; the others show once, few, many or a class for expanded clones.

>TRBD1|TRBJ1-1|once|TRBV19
CASRLGTDYTEAFF
TGTGCCAGCCGCCTGGGGACAGATTACACTGAAGCTTTCTTT
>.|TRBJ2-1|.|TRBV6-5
CASSYSRWGDEQFF
TGTGCCAGCAGTTACTCGAGATGGGGCGATGAGCAGTTCTTC
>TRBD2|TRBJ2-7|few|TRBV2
CASSAQRGTHEQYF
TGTGCCAGCAGTGCGCAGCGGGGGACCCACGAGCAGTACTTC
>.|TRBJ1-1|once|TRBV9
CASSVSSGTEAFF
TGTGCCAGCAGCGTATCCAGTGGCACTGAAGCTTTCTTT
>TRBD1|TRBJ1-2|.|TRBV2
CAKGQALAGYGYTF
TGTGCCAAAGGACAGGCGCTTGCTGGCTATGGCTACACCTTC
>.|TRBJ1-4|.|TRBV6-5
CASSPPGGNEKLFF
TGTGCCAGCAGTCCCCCCGGGGGTAATGAAAAACTGTTTTTT
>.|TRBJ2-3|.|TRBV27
CASSNQRYTQYF
TGTGCCAGCAGTAATCAGCGCTATACGCAGTATTTT
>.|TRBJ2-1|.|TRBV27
CASRGGNEQFF
TGTGCCAGCAGAGGGGGTAATGAGCAGTTCTTC
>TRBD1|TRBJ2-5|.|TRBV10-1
CASSEGGVQETQYF
TGCGCCAGCAGTGAAGGGGGCGTTCAGGAGACCCAGTACTTC
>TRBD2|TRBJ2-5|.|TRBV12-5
CASGPTGTSSEETQYF
TGTGCTAGTGGTCCTACAGGGACTAGCAGTGAAGAGACCCAGTACTTC
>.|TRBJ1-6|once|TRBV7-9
CASSLGRFTPPPYNSPLHF
TGTGCCAGCAGCTTAGGGCGGTTCACTCCCCCTCCCTATAATTCACCCCTCCACTTT
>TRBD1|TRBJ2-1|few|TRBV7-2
CASSHPTGGGSSYNEQFF
TGTGCCAGCAGCCACCCGACAGGGGGAGGTAGCTCCTACAATGAGCAGTTCTTC
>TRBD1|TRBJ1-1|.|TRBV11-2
CASSPLDRGNTEAFF
TGTGCCAGCAGCCCGCTGGACAGGGGGAACACTGAAGCTTTCTTT
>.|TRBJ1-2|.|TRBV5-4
CASSLWELSNYGYTF
TGTGCCAGCAGCTTGTGGGAGCTCTCTAACTATGGCTACACCTTC
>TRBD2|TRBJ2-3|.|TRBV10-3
CAISSGGPSTDTQYF
TGTGCCATCAGTAGCGGGGGGCCCAGCACAGATACGCAGTATTTT
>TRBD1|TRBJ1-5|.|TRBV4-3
CASSHGTGGGQPQHF
TGCGCCAGCAGCCACGGGACAGGGGGCGGTCAGCCCCAGCATTTT
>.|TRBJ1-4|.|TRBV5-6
CASSTDSRNEKLFF
TGTGCCAGCAGCACGGACAGCCGGAATGAAAAACTGTTTTTT
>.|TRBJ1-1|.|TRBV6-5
CASSYSSRSNTEAFF
TGTGCCAGCAGTTACTCGAGCAGGTCGAACACTGAAGCTTTCTTT
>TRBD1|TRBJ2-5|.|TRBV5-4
CASNDRVEGTQYF
TGTGCCAGTAACGACAGGGTCGAGGGGACCCAGTACTTC
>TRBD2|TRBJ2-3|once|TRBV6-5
CASKRGGTDTQYF
TGTGCCAGTAAGCGGGGGGGGACAGATACGCAGTATTTT
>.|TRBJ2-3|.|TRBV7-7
CASSLELAGSTDTQYF
TGTGCCAGCAGCTTAGAGTTGGCAGGCAGCACAGATACGCAGTATTTT
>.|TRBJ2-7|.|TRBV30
CAWSGGPRGEQYF
TGTGCCTGGAGCGGGGGACCTCGGGGCGAGCAGTACTTC
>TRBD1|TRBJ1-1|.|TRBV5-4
CASSRGTGNVANTEAFF
TGTGCCAGCAGCCGAGGGACAGGGAATGTGGCGAACACTGAAGCTTTCTTT
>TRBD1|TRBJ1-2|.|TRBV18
CASSPEGATYGYTF
TGTGCCAGCTCACCAGAGGGGGCTACTTATGGCTACACCTTC
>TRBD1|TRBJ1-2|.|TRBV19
CASETGGEFHYGYTF
TGTGCCAGTGAGACAGGGGGCGAGTTTCACTATGGCTACACCTTC
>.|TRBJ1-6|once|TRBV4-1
CASSQTGSGNSPLHF
TGCGCCAGCAGCCAAACAGGGTCGGGTAATTCACCCCTCCACTTT
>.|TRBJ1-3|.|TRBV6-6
CASSNTERGNTIYF
TGTGCCAGCAGTAACACAGAAAGGGGAAACACCATATATTTT
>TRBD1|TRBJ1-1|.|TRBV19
CASSTGTGLVGAFF
TGTGCCAGTAGTACAGGGACAGGCTTAGTTGGGGCTTTCTTT
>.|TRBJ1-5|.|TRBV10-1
CASSDGQGGQPQHF
TGCGCCAGCAGTGACGGGCAGGGCGGTCAGCCCCAGCATTTT
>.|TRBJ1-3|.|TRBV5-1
CASSLGPRQRFSGNTIYF
TGCGCCAGCAGCTTGGGACCGAGACAGAGATTCTCTGGAAACACCATATATTTT
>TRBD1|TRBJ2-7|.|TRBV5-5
CASSLAGQGAEQYF
TGTGCCAGCAGCTTGGCTGGACAGGGTGCCGAGCAGTACTTC
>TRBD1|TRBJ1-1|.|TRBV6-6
CASSKQGENTEAFF
TGTGCCAGCAGTAAACAGGGGGAGAACACTGAAGCTTTCTTT
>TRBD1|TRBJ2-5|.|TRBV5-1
CASSSLRGTQETQYF
TGCGCCAGCAGCTCCCTCAGGGGGACCCAAGAGACCCAGTACTTC
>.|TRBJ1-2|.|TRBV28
CASSFVRAFYGYTF
TGTGCCAGCAGCTTCGTCAGAGCGTTCTATGGCTACACCTTC
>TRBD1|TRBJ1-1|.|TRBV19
CASSITGTGVNTEAFF
TGTGCCAGTAGTATTACTGGGACAGGGGTGAACACTGAAGCTTTCTTT
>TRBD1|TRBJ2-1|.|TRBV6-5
CASSYSSGGAGNEQFF
TGTGCCAGCAGTTACTCGTCAGGGGGCGCGGGAAATGAGCAGTTCTTC
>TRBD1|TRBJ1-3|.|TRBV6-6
CASSSTGGNTIYF
TGTGCCAGCAGTTCGACAGGGGGAAACACCATATATTTT
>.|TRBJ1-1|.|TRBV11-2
CASSPQMNTEAFF
TGTGCCAGCAGCCCGCAGATGAACACTGAAGCTTTCTTT
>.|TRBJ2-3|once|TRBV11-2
CASSFGLDTQYF
TGTGCCAGCAGCTTCGGTCTGGATACGCAGTATTTT
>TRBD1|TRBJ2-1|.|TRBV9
CASSPRTGRDNEQFF
TGTGCCAGCAGCCCTCGGACAGGGCGGGACAATGAGCAGTTCTTC